Listed here are 10 T cell receptor beta chains from one sample, sequenced in a study of shared clonotypes between healthy human individuals. Measured with immunoSEQ multiplex PCR; TCRdb has only the in-frame clones, and not every one. The table has about a million clones, under 80% seen once. Sequences were obtained from memory CD4+ T cells sorted from blood. This sample's subset: CD45RA-negative fraction. These receptors originate from a man between 18 and 29 years old in good health.

The chain recombines TRBV19 with TRBJ1-6, with D uncertain. In germline, CDR1 is LNHDA, CDR2 SQIVND (reference sequence). V shed 3 bases and J shed 11 bases, with 17 bases lying between them. This CDR3 has 15 amino acids. DNA for the CDR3: TGTGCCAGTAGTATTCTTGCGGTGGGCGGGGCACCCCTCCACTTT. Translating it yields CASSILAVGGAPLHF.

With respect to this clone: This specimen includes other DNA sequences encoding the same CDR3. This rearrangement joins TRBV7-2 to TRBJ1-2; a possible D gene is TRBD1 (6 bases). Trimming left V 5 bases short and J 0 bases short, with 13 bases between. The CDR3 has 15 residues. The germline V gene has CDR1 SGHTA and CDR2 FQGNSA. CDR3 coding DNA: TGTGCCAGCAGCCTCCGGACAGCCGCTAACTATGGCTACACCTTC. This translates into CASSLRTAANYGYTF.

This clone has a count of ten or more. CDR3 protein: CASSFWTGGSYEQYF. The CDR3 DNA follows: TGCGCCAGCAGCTTTTGGACAGGGGGCTCCTACGAGCAGTACTTC. The V call is TRBV5-1, the J call TRBJ2-7, with 10 bases identical to TRBD1. The CDR3 has 15 residues. Trimming cost V 2 bases and J 0 bases; bases outside gene matches: 2. Germline V CDR1 and CDR2: SGHRS, YFSETQ.

The chain uses TRBV5-4 and TRBJ2-7; 11 nucleotides match TRBD2. The CDR3 sequence is 16 residues long. CDR1 is SGHNT, CDR2 YYREEE, per germline (reference sequence). V shed 4 bases and J 4 bases; nucleotides not matched to a gene: 10. In DNA form, the CDR3 reads TGTGCCAGCAGCGATGAGACTAGCGGGAAGGCTTACGAGCAGTACTTC. As protein: CASSDETSGKAYEQYF.

This chain links TRBV6-6 with TRBJ2-5, with 12 bases lining up with TRBD2. V lost 6 bases and J lost 1; bases outside the gene matches: 6. This CDR3 contains 16 residues. Germline CDR1 MNHNY, CDR2 SVGAGI (reference sequence). Written as DNA, the CDR3 is TGTGCCAGCAGACCCCTAGCGGGGGGGATCCAAGAGACCCAGTACTTC. Protein product: CASRPLAGGIQETQYF.

Concerning this clone itself: Additional DNA sequences in this sample encode the identical CDR3. This chain joins TRBV5-1 and TRBJ2-3; D is tentatively TRBD1 or TRBD2 (7 bases each). The CDR3 extends over 14 amino acids. Germline-derived CDR1 and CDR2 are SGHRS and YFSETQ. V dropped 1 base and J dropped 3 bases, with 9 bases sitting between them. This CDR3 is CASSLQGGTDTQYF. The DNA for the CDR3 is TGCGCCAGCAGCTTGCAGGGGGGGACAGATACGCAGTATTTT.

The chain links TRBV30 to TRBJ1-5; maybe TRBD1 (5 bases). The CDR3 spans 14 residues. Germline V gene lookup returns CDR1 GTSNPN and CDR2 SVGIG (reference sequence). V lost 3 bases to trimming and J lost 5 bases, with 14 bases between them. CDR3 sequence (DNA): TGTGCCTGGAGGGGACCGGGACCCCATCAGCCCCAGCATTTT. Encoded protein: CAWRGPGPHQPQHF.

The chain combines TRBV27 with TRBJ2-3, with D tentatively TRBD1 or TRBD2 (5 bases each). The CDR3 covers 15 residues. The V end was cut by 3 bases, the J end by 0 bases, with 10 bases between. CDR1 is MNHEY and CDR2 is SMNVEV in the germline V gene (reference sequence). In DNA form, the CDR3 reads TGTGCCAGCAGTTTTCAGGGACCTAGCACAGATACGCAGTATTTT. Encoded protein: CASSFQGPSTDTQYF.

This clone showed up just a few times. This chain connects TRBV6-5 to TRBJ1-2; D is ambiguous. The V and J ends lost 6 bases and 7 bases respectively, with 15 bases between them. Germline CDR1 reads MNHEY; CDR2 reads SVGAGI. The CDR3 consists of 13 residues. This CDR3 is CASRLAPSGGYTF. The CDR3 coding sequence is TGTGCCAGCAGGTTGGCCCCCAGTGGTGGCTACACCTTC.

This clone has more than one count but fewer than ten. The J gene is TRBJ2-3, the V gene TRBV30, with D possibly matching TRBD2 (6 bases). V lost 2 bases and J 6 bases, leaving 27 bases between the germline ends. CDR1 and CDR2 (germline): GTSNPN, SVGIG (reference sequence). This CDR3 contains 18 residues. CDR3 coding DNA: TGTGCCTGGAGTCCCAATGCTTTGGGCGGAGGGAGGTTGGATACGCAGTATTTT. Protein product: CAWSPNALGGGRLDTQYF.